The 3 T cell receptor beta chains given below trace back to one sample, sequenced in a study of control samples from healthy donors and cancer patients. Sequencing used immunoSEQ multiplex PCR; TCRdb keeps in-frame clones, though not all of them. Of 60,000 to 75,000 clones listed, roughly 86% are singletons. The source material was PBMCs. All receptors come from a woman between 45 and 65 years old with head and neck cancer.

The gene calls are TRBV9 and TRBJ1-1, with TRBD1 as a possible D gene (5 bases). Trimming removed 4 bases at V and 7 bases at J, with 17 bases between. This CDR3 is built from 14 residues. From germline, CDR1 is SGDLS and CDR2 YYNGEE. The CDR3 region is CASSLIDGRGEAFF. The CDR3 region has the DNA TGTGCCAGCAGCTTAATTGACGGAAGGGGTGAAGCTTTCTTT.

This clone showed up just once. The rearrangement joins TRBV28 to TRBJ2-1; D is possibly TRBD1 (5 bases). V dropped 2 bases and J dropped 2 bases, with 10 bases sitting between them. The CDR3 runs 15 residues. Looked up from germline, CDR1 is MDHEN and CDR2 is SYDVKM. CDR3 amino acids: CASSLRGFTYNEQFF. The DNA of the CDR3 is TGTGCCAGCAGTTTAAGGGGATTCACCTACAATGAGCAGTTCTTC.

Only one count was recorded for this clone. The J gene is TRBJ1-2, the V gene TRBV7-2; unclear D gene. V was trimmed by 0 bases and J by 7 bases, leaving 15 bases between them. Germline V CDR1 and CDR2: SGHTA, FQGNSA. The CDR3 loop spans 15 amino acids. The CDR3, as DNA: TGTGCCAGCAGCTTAGCGGCGACGGTTCATGGTGGCTACACCTTC. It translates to CASSLAATVHGGYTF.